This T cell receptor (beta chain) originates from a study of T cells in Graves' hyperthyroidism and ophthalmopathy. This clonotype has at least ten counts. V lost 1 base to trimming and J lost 3 bases, with 19 bases between them. CDR1 is DFQATT and CDR2 is SNEGSKA in the germline V gene (reference sequence). CDR3 length: 16 residues. Patients were aged 18 to 65, had disease duration under 2 months, and had newly diagnosed hyperthyroidism. The TCR beta CDR3 regions underwent amplification using RNA transcripts as the source. The TCR CDR3 first-round RT-PCR relied on the HTBI primer set. Using its own MiXCR run on the multiplex PCR reads, TCRdb lists one record per CDR3 protein. The sample yields about 540,000 distinct CDR3 sequences, about 43% seen once.

The sample comprised peripheral blood or thyroid tissue (not recorded which). The chain carries TRBV20-1 and TRBJ2-7, with a tentative D call TRBD1 (5 bases). The sequence came from a woman in her late teens or twenties with Graves' hyperthyroidism. The CDR3 is CSARVVRTRINYEQYF. In DNA form, the CDR3 reads TGCAGTGCTAGAGTAGTGAGGACAAGGATTAACTACGAGCAGTACTTC.